Listed below are T cell receptor beta chains from one sample, sequenced in a study of cytomegalovirus exposure and HLA in healthy donors. Data came from immunoSEQ multiplex PCR; TCRdb stores just in-frame clones and leaves some out. The data show some 320,000 clones, about nine tenths seen once. The sequenced sample consisted of PBMCs. These receptors were collected from a young woman in good health and CMV-seropositive. Each CDR3 is given with its conserved first and last residue. The order of the fields is V gene, D gene, J gene, clone size, CDR3 DNA, CDR3 protein. The D gene is left open where the match is weak. Size tells how often a clone was seen (once, few, many) or the class of an expanded clone, and some rows leave it out.

>TRBV9|-|TRBJ2-7|-
TGTGCCAGCAGCGTAGGCGGCCTCCGGGAGAACTACGAGCAGTACTTC
CASSVGGLRENYEQYF
>TRBV4-1|-|TRBJ2-7|-
TGCGCCAGCAGCCAAGGACGAGGGGGGACCTACGAGCAGTACTTC
CASSQGRGGTYEQYF
>TRBV2|TRBD1|TRBJ1-3|-
TGTGCCAGCACTCCGGGACAGGGGCGAGGAAACACCATATATTTT
CASTPGQGRGNTIYF
>TRBV4-2|TRBD2|TRBJ2-7|-
TGTGCCAGCAGCCCCTTAGCGGGAGGTCACGAGCAGTACTTC
CASSPLAGGHEQYF
>TRBV27|TRBD2|TRBJ2-7|-
TGTGCCAGCAGCCGAGAGGGACTAGCCCACGAGCAGTACTTC
CASSREGLAHEQYF
>TRBV5-4|-|TRBJ1-2|-
TGTGCCAGCAGCTTGGCCACAGGGCCCTATGGCTACACCTTC
CASSLATGPYGYTF
>TRBV6-1|-|TRBJ1-6|once
TGTGCCAGCATCTCCCCAGGGTTTTCACCCCTCCACTTT
CASISPGFSPLHF
>TRBV28|TRBD1|TRBJ2-7|-
TGTGCCATTTCGACAGGGCGGAACGAGCAGTACTTC
CAISTGRNEQYF
>TRBV5-6|TRBD1|TRBJ1-3|-
TGTGCCAGCACCGACAGGGGTTTAGGAAACACCATATATTTT
CASTDRGLGNTIYF
>TRBV23-1|TRBD1|TRBJ2-7|-
TGCGCCAGCAGTCAATTCGACAGGGGTCCTTTTATCGAGCAGTACTTC
CASSQFDRGPFIEQYF
>TRBV4-3|-|TRBJ2-7|-
TGCGCCAGCAGCCCAAGCGCCCAGGGGGGTACCTACGAGCAGTACTTC
CASSPSAQGGTYEQYF
>TRBV27|-|TRBJ2-3|once
TGTGCCAGCAGTGCACGGCCGGGGGGCGCCGATACGCAGTATTTT
CASSARPGGADTQYF
>TRBV4-2|TRBD2|TRBJ2-7|-
TGTGCCAGCAGCCAAGGCCTAGCGGGCTACGAGCAGTACTTC
CASSQGLAGYEQYF
>TRBV9|-|TRBJ1-5|-
TGTGCCAGCAGCGTAGAGCCCCAGGGATCTCAGCCCCAGCATTTT
CASSVEPQGSQPQHF
>TRBV30|-|TRBJ1-2|-
TGTGCCTGGAGTGTTAGGCGTCCTAGGTATGGCTACACCTTC
CAWSVRRPRYGYTF
>TRBV4-3|-|TRBJ1-2|-
TGCGCCAGCAGCCAAGATAGGGGCAGCGGAGTCTACAACTATGGCTACACCTTC
CASSQDRGSGVYNYGYTF
>TRBV30|-|TRBJ2-1|-
TGTGCCTGGAGTGGGGCGGGGAGCCCCCTTAGAGGTGAGCAGTTCTTC
CAWSGAGSPLRGEQFF
>TRBV5-1|-|TRBJ1-3|-
TGCGCCAGCAGCTTGGCTGATGGGGGGAGAGGAGGAAACACCATATATTTT
CASSLADGGRGGNTIYF
>TRBV4-3|-|TRBJ1-5|-
TGCGCCAGCAGCCAAGATTTAGGTCAGCCCCAGCATTTT
CASSQDLGQPQHF
>TRBV5-1|TRBD1|TRBJ1-1|-
TGCGCCAGCAGCCCGGGACAGGGTACTGAAGCTTTCTTT
CASSPGQGTEAFF
>TRBV6-1|-|TRBJ2-7|-
TGTGCCAGCGGGTCATACGAGCAGTACTTC
CASGSYEQYF
>TRBV7-6|-|TRBJ2-7|-
TGTGCCAGCAGACATCTCGGTCTGCGAGCAAAGCAGTACTTC
CASRHLGLRAKQYF
>TRBV11-3|-|TRBJ2-1|-
TGTGCCAGCAGCTCGGGGCAGGGGTACAATGAGCAGTTCTTC
CASSSGQGYNEQFF
>TRBV15|-|TRBJ1-6|-
TGTGCCACCAGCAGAGACGGGACACCGGATTCACCCCTCCACTTT
CATSRDGTPDSPLHF
>TRBV15|-|TRBJ2-3|few
TGTGCCACCAGCACCCCAACGATTATGAGCACAGATACGCAGTATTTT
CATSTPTIMSTDTQYF
>TRBV28|-|TRBJ2-7|-
TGTGCCAGCAGTTTCCCCCCGTCCTACGAGCAGTACTTC
CASSFPPSYEQYF
>TRBV4-1|-|TRBJ1-4|-
TGCGCCAGCAGCCAACACCCGGGGGGCGGGGAAAAACTGTTTTTT
CASSQHPGGGEKLFF
>TRBV7-3|-|TRBJ2-7|-
TGTGCCAGCAGCTCTCAGGGCTCCTACGAGCAGTACTTC
CASSSQGSYEQYF
>TRBV18|TRBD1|TRBJ1-4|-
TGTGCCAGCTCACCGCTGACAGGGGTTGAAAAACTGTTTTTT
CASSPLTGVEKLFF
>TRBV29-1|-|TRBJ2-3|-
TGCAGCGTTGATCAGCTGACAGATACGCAGTATTTT
CSVDQLTDTQYF
>TRBV19|-|TRBJ2-5|few
TGTGCCAGTAGAGATCCGGGACAAGAGACCCAGTACTTC
CASRDPGQETQYF
>TRBV4-2|-|TRBJ2-3|many
TGTGCCAGCAGCCAAGAAGGGCCTCCACGCACAGATACGCAGTATTTT
CASSQEGPPRTDTQYF
>TRBV9|TRBD1|TRBJ1-1|-
TGTGCCAGCAGCGGGCGGGGCGGACAGGGCCGCACTGAAGCTTTCTTT
CASSGRGGQGRTEAFF